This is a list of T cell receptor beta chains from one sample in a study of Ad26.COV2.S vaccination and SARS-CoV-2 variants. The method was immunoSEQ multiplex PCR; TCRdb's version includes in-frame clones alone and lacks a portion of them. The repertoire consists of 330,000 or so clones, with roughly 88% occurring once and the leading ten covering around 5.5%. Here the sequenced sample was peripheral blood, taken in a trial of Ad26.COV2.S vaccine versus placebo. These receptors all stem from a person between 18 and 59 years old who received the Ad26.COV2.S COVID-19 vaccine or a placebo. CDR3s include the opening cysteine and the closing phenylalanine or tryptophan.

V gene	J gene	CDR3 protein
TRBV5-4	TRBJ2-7	CASSLAGDRIQRSDYEQYF
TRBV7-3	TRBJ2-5	CASSSRTGDETQYF
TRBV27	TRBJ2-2	CASSSTGELFF
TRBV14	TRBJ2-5	CASSQVGPGLGTQYF
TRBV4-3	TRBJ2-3	CASRRYGGTDTQYF
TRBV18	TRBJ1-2	CASSPFVAGGFGYTF
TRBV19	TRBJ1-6	CASSPGTALLPLHF
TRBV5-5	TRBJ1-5	CASSGGTGGQPQHF
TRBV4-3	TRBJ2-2	CASSISRATGELFF
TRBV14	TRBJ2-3	CASSQDAAGTYGRDTQYF
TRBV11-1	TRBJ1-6	CASSRNGNNSPLHF
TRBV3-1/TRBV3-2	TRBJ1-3	CASSQDLGNTIYF
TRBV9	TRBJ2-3	CASSVNGLPTDTQYF
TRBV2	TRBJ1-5	CASSGAANQPQHF
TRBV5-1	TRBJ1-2	CASSLSGQTGGYTF
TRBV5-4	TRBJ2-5	CASREGTQETQYF
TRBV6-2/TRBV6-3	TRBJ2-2	CASSYRLAVNTGELFF
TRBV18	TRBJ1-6	CASSPQFRSSPLHF
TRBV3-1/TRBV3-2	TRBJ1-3	CASSLQGPLTGNTIYF
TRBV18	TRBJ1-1	CASSPTRGSAEAFF
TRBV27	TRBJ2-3	CASSLYPTTDTQYF
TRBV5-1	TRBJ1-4	CASSYYGGANEKLFF
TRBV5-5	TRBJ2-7	CASSLGQGVDEQYF
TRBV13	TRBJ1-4	CASSFYRLNEKLFF
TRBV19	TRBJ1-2	CASTISDSSYGYTF
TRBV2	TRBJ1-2	CASGTGAGRDTF
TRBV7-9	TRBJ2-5	CASSPVLQGETQYF
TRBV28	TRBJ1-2	CASIRDGVTYGYTF
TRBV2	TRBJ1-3	CASSPLTSGNTIYF
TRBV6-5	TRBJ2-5	CASLLGQGLGTQYF
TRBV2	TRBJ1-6	CASSVGGASYNSPLHF
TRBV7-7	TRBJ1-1	CASSPVGQYTEAFF
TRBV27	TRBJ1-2	CASSLVGPGYGYTF
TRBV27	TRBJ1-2	CASSVQGGGGYTF